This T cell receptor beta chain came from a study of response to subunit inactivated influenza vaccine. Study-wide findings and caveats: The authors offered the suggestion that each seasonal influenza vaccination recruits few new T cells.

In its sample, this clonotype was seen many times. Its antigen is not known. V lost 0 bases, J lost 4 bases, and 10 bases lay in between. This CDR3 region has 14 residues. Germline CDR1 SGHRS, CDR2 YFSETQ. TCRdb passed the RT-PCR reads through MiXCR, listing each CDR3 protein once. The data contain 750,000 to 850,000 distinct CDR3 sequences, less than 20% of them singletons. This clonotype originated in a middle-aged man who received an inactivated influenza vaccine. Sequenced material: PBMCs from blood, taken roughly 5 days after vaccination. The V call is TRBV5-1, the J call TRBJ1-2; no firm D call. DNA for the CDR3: TGCGCCAGCAGCTTGGAGCAGAAAGGCTATGGCTACACCTTC. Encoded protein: CASSLEQKGYGYTF.